Each of the 22 T cell receptor beta chains below was sequenced from the same sample in a study of T cell repertoires in cytomegalovirus infection. Their antigens remain unidentified. A single record per CDR3 protein comes from TCRdb applying MiXCR to the reads. The sample records some 590,000 distinct CDR3 sequences, 40% being singletons. Sequenced material: cultured PBMCs, taken from culture after CMV antigen stimulation. The receptor source for this set is a human donor in good health (CMV status not recorded). Some clones in this sample may be carry-over from other donors' samples.

CDR3 region: CASSSPGLAGFTDTQYF. The CDR3 DNA sequence: TGTGCCAGCAGCTCCCCCGGACTAGCGGGGTTCACAGATACGCAGTATTTT. V is TRBV27 and J is TRBJ2-3, with 12 nucleotides matching TRBD2. There are 17 residues in the CDR3. Germline lookup yields CDR1 MNHEY and CDR2 SMNVEV (reference sequence). The V gene end was trimmed by 6 bases and the J gene end by 2 bases; junction bases not matched to a gene: 9.

This clonotype was picked up a small number of times. V gene TRBV7-9 combines with J gene TRBJ2-5, with 9 bases matching TRBD1. This CDR3 comprises 14 residues. Germline V gives CDR1 SEHNR, CDR2 FQNEAQ (reference sequence). Trimming took 0 bases from V and 7 from J; bases not matched to a gene: 3. The CDR3 loop is CASSLADRGLTQYF. CDR3 in DNA: TGTGCCAGCAGCTTAGCGGACAGGGGTTTGACCCAGTACTTC.

This chain joins TRBV27 and TRBJ2-7, with D perhaps matching TRBD2 (5 bases). Germline lookup yields CDR1 MNHEY and CDR2 SMNVEV (reference sequence). The V and J ends lost 0 bases and 5 bases respectively, with 17 bases between them. The CDR3 has 16 residues. CDR3: CASSLSRTSGPHEQYF. The CDR3 DNA is TGTGCCAGCAGTTTATCCCGGACCAGCGGACCCCACGAGCAGTACTTC.

This chain uses TRBV7-2 with TRBJ2-3; no clear D gene. This CDR3 region has 12 residues. Trimming shortened V by 8 bases and J by 1 base, and 7 bases separated the two germline ends. The germline gives CDR1 SGHTA, CDR2 FQGNSA. CDR3 protein: CASLTRTDTQYF. The CDR3, as DNA: TGTGCCAGCCTCACGCGCACAGATACGCAGTATTTT.

This clonotype came up a few times. The chain recombines TRBV27 with TRBJ2-5; D is undetermined. Germline lookup yields CDR1 MNHEY and CDR2 SMNVEV (reference sequence). The CDR3 extends over 13 amino acids. With 1 base removed from V and 9 bases from J, the gap between germline ends came to 12 bases. CDR3 bases: TGTGCCAGCAGTTTATTTGGCGGTGGGGCCCAGTACTTC. Its protein product is CASSLFGGGAQYF.

The chain uses TRBV29-1 and TRBJ2-1, with a tentative D call TRBD2 (6 bases). This CDR3 spans 13 amino acids. Trimming removed 4 bases at V and 5 bases at J, with 12 bases between. Looked up from germline, CDR1 is SQVTM and CDR2 is ANQGSEA. The CDR3 nucleotides read TGCAGCGTTGTTGGTCGGAGGGACAATGAGCAGTTCTTC. Amino acid sequence: CSVVGRRDNEQFF.

This clonotype occurred a few times. V gene TRBV7-9 combines with J gene TRBJ1-1; D remains unclear. Per the germline V gene, CDR1 is SEHNR and CDR2 is FQNEAQ (reference sequence). The CDR3 consists of 13 residues. V dropped 8 bases and J dropped 1 base, with 11 bases sitting between them. CDR3 DNA: TGTGCCAGCCTAAGGGCGGCGAACACTGAAGCTTTCTTT. This gives the protein CASLRAANTEAFF.

This clonotype was counted a few times. The chain recombines TRBV7-4 with TRBJ2-3; D may be TRBD2 (5 bases). Germline lookup yields CDR1 SGHVT and CDR2 SQSDAQ. The CDR3 sequence is 18 residues long. Trimming shortened V by 6 bases and J by 4 bases, and 26 bases separated the two germline ends. CDR3 DNA: TGTGCCAGCAGTTCTACGACCACTAGAGAGGGTTACGCAGATACGCAGTATTTT. Protein: CASSSTTTREGYADTQYF.

The J gene is TRBJ1-4, the V gene TRBV7-6; D unclear. CDR3 length: 16 amino acids. CDR1 and CDR2 from the germline V gene are SGHVS and FNYEAQ. Trimming removed 4 bases at V and 11 bases at J, with 23 bases between. CDR3 DNA sequence: TGTGCCAGCAGCTCTATCCAGTTCGGTTTAGAAGGGAAACTGTTTTTT. As protein: CASSSIQFGLEGKLFF.

This chain joins TRBV5-1 and TRBJ1-4; D possibly corresponds to TRBD1 (5 bases). Germline values: CDR1 SGHRS, CDR2 YFSETQ. Trimming took 4 bases from V and 5 from J, leaving 15 bases between them. This CDR3 comprises 15 residues. The CDR3 spells CASSPGTAGNEKLFF. CDR3 nucleotide sequence: TGCGCCAGCAGCCCCGGGACGGCGGGAAATGAAAAACTGTTTTTT.

This CDR3 is CASSLAGWIFDTQYF. CDR3 coding DNA: TGTGCCAGCAGTTTGGCAGGGTGGATTTTCGATACGCAGTATTTT. The V and J genes are TRBV28 and TRBJ2-3; D may be TRBD1 (5 bases). Germline V CDR1 and CDR2: MDHEN, SYDVKM. Trimming pared 3 bases from V and 6 bases from J, leaving 16 bases between. CDR3 length: 15 amino acids.

At least ten counts were recorded for this clonotype. V usage is TRBV5-6 and J usage is TRBJ2-6, with D unclear. CDR1 is SGHDT, CDR2 YYEEEE, per germline. V dropped 0 bases and J dropped 0 bases, with 4 bases sitting between them. The CDR3 loop spans 15 amino acids. The CDR3 nucleotides read TGTGCCAGCAGCTTGGGGGCCTCTGGGGCCAACGTCCTGACTTTC. Translation: CASSLGASGANVLTF.

The chain carries TRBV12-3 or TRBV12-4 and TRBJ1-6; D is possibly TRBD1 (5 bases). V lost 6 bases, J lost 10 bases, and 10 bases lay in between. The CDR3 has 12 residues. In DNA, the CDR3 is TGTGCCAGCAGCGAGGGGTTATCACCCCTCCACTTT. Translation gives CASSEGLSPLHF.

A few counts support this clonotype. This sequence joins TRBV4-1 and TRBJ1-2, with a weak D call TRBD1 (5 bases). This CDR3 is 14 amino acids long. Germline CDR1 reads MGHRA; CDR2 reads YSYEKL. V lost 1 base to trimming and J lost 2 bases, with 8 bases between them. In nucleotides, the CDR3 is TGCGCCAGCAGCCAAGCGGACACCAACTATGGCTACACCTTC. It is translated as CASSQADTNYGYTF.

This clonotype has only a few counts. This chain links TRBV19 with TRBJ2-7; either TRBD1 or TRBD2 may fit D (5 bases each). Trimming took 5 bases from V and 7 from J, leaving 15 bases between them. CDR1 is LNHDA and CDR2 is SQIVND in the germline V gene (reference sequence). CDR3 length: 13 residues. The CDR3 loop is CASSLTASGEQYF. The CDR3 nucleotides read TGTGCCAGTAGTTTGACAGCCTCGGGGGAGCAGTACTTC.

This chain links TRBV20-1 with TRBJ2-1, with D possibly matching TRBD2 (5 bases). Germline values: CDR1 DFQATT, CDR2 SNEGSKA (reference sequence). The CDR3 is 15 amino acids. V was trimmed by 6 bases and J by 4 bases, leaving 19 bases between them. The CDR3 DNA sequence: TGCAGTGCCCGTTCAATATACGGGGTTTACAATGAGCAGTTCTTC. Translating it yields CSARSIYGVYNEQFF.

The table lists this clonotype with a few counts. This chain joins TRBV7-6 and TRBJ2-2; possibly TRBD1 for D (5 bases). Trimming pared 5 bases from V and 1 base from J, leaving 8 bases between. The CDR3 extends over 14 amino acids. CDR1 is SGHVS and CDR2 is FNYEAQ in the germline V gene. The CDR3 loop is CASSIQENTGELFF. The CDR3, as DNA: TGTGCCAGCAGCATACAGGAGAACACCGGGGAGCTGTTTTTT.

The chain carries TRBV7-2 and TRBJ2-7; no definite D call. The CDR3 is made up of 14 amino acids. Trimming cost V 2 bases and J 6 bases, with 14 bases left between them. Germline V gives CDR1 SGHTA, CDR2 FQGNSA. CDR3 DNA: TGTGCCAGCAGCTTATCCCCGGATCTAACCGAGCAGTACTTC. Encoded protein: CASSLSPDLTEQYF.

The J gene is TRBJ1-2, the V gene TRBV18; D call uncertain. Trimming removed 5 bases from V and 6 bases from J, with 10 bases in between. Germline loops: CDR1 KGHSH, CDR2 LQKENI. The CDR3 totals 12 residues. CDR3 coding DNA: TGTGCCAGCTCAAAGCGACGGGATGGCTACACCTTC. This sequence encodes CASSKRRDGYTF.

This clonotype has only one observation. V and J are TRBV28 and TRBJ1-4, with a tentative D call TRBD1 (5 bases). This CDR3 has 12 residues. V was trimmed by 9 bases and J by 6 bases, leaving 11 bases between them. Germline loops: CDR1 MDHEN, CDR2 SYDVKM. The CDR3 DNA reads as TGTGCCAGTGGGGACCTTTATGAAAAACTGTTTTTT. Translation: CASGDLYEKLFF.

In its sample, this clonotype was seen a few times. This rearrangement joins TRBV7-2 to TRBJ2-7, with 7 bases fitting TRBD1. The germline CDR1 and CDR2 sequences are SGHTA and FQGNSA. The CDR3 totals 14 residues. V lost 5 bases to trimming and J lost 2 bases; unmatched junction nucleotides: 6. DNA of the CDR3: TGTGCCAGCAGCCCGACAGGGTTCACCTACGAGCAGTACTTC. This encodes CASSPTGFTYEQYF.

This clonotype was counted between two and nine times. The gene calls are TRBV7-9 and TRBJ2-1; 12 bases fit TRBD2. J was trimmed by 9 bases and V by 6 bases; bases with no gene match: 6. The CDR3 has 14 amino acids. The germline gives CDR1 SEHNR, CDR2 FQNEAQ (reference sequence). The CDR3 sequence is CASSLTSGRSEQFF. The CDR3 DNA reads TGTGCCAGCAGTCTGACTAGCGGGAGAAGTGAGCAGTTCTTC.